This TCR beta chain was sequenced for a study of cytomegalovirus exposure and HLA in healthy donors. This clone was seen more than once but under ten times. Germline values: CDR1 MNHNY, CDR2 SVGAGI (reference sequence). Trimming stripped 7 bases from V and 15 bases from J, with 22 bases between. This CDR3 has 13 residues. PCR involved 60 Vbeta and 13 Jbeta primers. The assay was immunoSEQ multiplex PCR, and TCRdb's table has in-frame clones only and misses some. This sample carries around 110,000 clones, around three quarters of them seen once, and the ten largest clones take roughly 4.2%. This clonotype originated in a male donor in good health and CMV-seronegative. The sample was PBMCs. V usage is TRBV6-6 and J usage is TRBJ2-4; D may be TRBD1 (5 bases). The CDR3 bases are TGTGCCAGCAACCCTGACGACAGCCGAGCCTCGTACTTC. Amino acids: CASNPDDSRASYF.